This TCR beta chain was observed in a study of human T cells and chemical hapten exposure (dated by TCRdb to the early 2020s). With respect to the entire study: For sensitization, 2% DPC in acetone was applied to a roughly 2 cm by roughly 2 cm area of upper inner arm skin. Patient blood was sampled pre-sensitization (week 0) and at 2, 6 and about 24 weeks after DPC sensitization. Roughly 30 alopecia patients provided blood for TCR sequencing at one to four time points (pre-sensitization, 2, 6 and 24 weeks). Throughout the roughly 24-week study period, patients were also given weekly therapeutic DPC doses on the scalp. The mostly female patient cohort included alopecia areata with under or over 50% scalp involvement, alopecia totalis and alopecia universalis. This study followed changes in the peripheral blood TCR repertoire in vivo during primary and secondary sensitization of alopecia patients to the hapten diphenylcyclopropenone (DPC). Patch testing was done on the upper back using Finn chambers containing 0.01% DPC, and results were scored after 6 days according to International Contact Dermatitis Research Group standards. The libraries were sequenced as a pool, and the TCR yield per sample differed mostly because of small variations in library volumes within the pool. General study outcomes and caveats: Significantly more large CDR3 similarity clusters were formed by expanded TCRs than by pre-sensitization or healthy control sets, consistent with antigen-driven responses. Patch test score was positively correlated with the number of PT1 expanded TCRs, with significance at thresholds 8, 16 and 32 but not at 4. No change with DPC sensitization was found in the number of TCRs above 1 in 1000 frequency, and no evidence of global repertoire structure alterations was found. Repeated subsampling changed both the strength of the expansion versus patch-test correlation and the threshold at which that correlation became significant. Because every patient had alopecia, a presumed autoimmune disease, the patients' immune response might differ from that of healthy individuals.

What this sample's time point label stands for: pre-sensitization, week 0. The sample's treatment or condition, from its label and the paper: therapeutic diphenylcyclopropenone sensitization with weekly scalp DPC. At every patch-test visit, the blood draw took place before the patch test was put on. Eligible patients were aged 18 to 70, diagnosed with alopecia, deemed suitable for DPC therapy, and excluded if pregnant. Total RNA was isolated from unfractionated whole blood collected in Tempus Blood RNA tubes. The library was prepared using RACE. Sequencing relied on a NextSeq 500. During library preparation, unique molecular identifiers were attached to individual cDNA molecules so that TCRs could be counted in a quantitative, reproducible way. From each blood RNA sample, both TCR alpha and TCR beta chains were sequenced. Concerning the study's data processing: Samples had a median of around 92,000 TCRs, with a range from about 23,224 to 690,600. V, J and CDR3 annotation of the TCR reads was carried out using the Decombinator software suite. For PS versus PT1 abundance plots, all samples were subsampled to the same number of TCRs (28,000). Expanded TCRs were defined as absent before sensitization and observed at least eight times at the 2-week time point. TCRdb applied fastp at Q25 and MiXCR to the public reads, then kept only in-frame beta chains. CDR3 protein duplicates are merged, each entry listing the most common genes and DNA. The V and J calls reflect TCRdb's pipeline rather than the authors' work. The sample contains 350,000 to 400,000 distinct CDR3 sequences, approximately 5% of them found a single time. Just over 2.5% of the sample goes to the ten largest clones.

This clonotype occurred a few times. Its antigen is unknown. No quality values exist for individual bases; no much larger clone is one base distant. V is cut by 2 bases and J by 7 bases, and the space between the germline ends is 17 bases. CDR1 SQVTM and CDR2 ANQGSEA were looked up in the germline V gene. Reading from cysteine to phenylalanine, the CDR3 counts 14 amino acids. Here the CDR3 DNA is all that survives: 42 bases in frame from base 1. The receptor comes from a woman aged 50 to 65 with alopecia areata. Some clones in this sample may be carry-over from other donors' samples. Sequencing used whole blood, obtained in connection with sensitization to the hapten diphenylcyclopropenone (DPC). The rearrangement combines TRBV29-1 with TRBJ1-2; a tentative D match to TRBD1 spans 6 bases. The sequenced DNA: TGCAGCGTTGAAACAGGGTTACGTTTTGGTGGCTACACCTTC. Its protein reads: CSVETGLRFGGYTF. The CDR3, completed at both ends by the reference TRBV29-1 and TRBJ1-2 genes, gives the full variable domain SAVISQKPSRDICQRGTSLTIQCQVDSQVTMMFWYRQQPGQSLTLIATANQGSEATYESGFVIDKFPISRPNLTFSTLTVSNMSPEDSSIYLCSVETGLRFGGYTFGSGTRLTVV.